The 29 T cell receptor beta chains presented below share a single source sample, sequenced in a study of T cell changes during pregnancy in multiple sclerosis. Sequenced by immunoSEQ multiplex PCR; TCRdb stores in-frame clones only, minus some. This sample yields 100,000 or so clones, of which almost 95% are seen a single time; about 0.9% belongs to the top ten. The source was peripheral blood, collected before pregnancy. The receptors were gathered from a female donor with multiple sclerosis, enrolled in a pregnancy study.

This rearrangement joins TRBV2 to TRBJ1-2; perhaps TRBD1 as D (5 bases). Per the germline V gene, CDR1 is SNHLY and CDR2 is FYNNEI. The germline V and J ends were trimmed by 11 bases and 2 bases, with 15 bases remaining between them. CDR3 size: 13 residues. The CDR3 reads CAGTAAGNYGYTF. CDR3 DNA sequence: TGTGCCGGCACCGCCGCAGGGAACTATGGCTACACCTTC.

The chain carries TRBV5-4 and TRBJ1-1, with TRBD1 matching over 7 bases. The V gene end was trimmed by 0 bases and the J gene end by 1 base; junction bases not matched to a gene: 12. The CDR3 has 18 amino acids. The V gene's germline CDR1 is SGHNT and CDR2 YYREEE (reference sequence). The CDR3 reads CASSLEQNRGEGNTEAFF. As DNA, the CDR3 is TGTGCCAGCAGCTTGGAACAAAACAGGGGCGAGGGGAACACTGAAGCTTTCTTT.

The J gene is TRBJ2-7, the V gene TRBV7-9; 8 positions match TRBD1. CDR3 length equals 13 residues. Germline V gene sequence: CDR1 SEHNR, CDR2 FQNEAQ (reference sequence). Losses at the gene ends were 4 bases for V and 7 bases for J; bases not matched to a gene: 6. The CDR3 DNA is TGTGCCAGCAGCTCAGGCAGGGGGCGAGAGCAGTACTTC. Protein: CASSSGRGREQYF.

The gene calls are TRBV7-8 and TRBJ2-3, with 7 bases lining up with TRBD2. Germline-derived CDR1 and CDR2 are SGHVS and FQNEAQ. V shed 1 base and J 0 bases; nucleotides not matched to a gene: 4. This CDR3 is built from 16 residues. The CDR3 coding sequence is TGTGCCAGCAGCTTAGTAGCGGGCTCTAGCACAGATACGCAGTATTTT. Translated, it gives CASSLVAGSSTDTQYF.

The J gene is TRBJ2-3, the V gene TRBV15; D might be TRBD2 (5 bases). The length of the CDR3 is 13 residues. CDR1 is LNHNV and CDR2 is YYDKDF in the germline V gene (reference sequence). V was trimmed by 4 bases and J by 2 bases, leaving 7 bases between them. The CDR3 is CATSTAATDTQYF. The DNA for the CDR3 is TGTGCCACCAGCACAGCGGCCACAGATACGCAGTATTTT.

This sequence joins TRBV20-1 and TRBJ2-7; no clear D. V dropped 8 bases and J dropped 3 bases, with 11 bases sitting between them. This CDR3 has 11 residues. Germline V gene data show CDR1 as DFQATT and CDR2 as SNEGSKA (reference sequence). The CDR3 coding sequence is TGCAGTCCTCGGGTGGACTACGAGCAGTACTTC. Its protein product is CSPRVDYEQYF.

The chain is built from TRBV5-6 and TRBJ2-4; the D gene is possibly TRBD2 (5 bases). The CDR3 spans 12 residues. Germline values: CDR1 SGHDT, CDR2 YYEEEE. V was clipped by 1 base and J by 9 bases, with 8 bases between them. CDR3 DNA sequence: TGTGCCAGCAGCTTGTGGACTGGCATTCAGTACTTC. Translation: CASSLWTGIQYF.

This rearrangement joins TRBV6-5 to TRBJ2-1; 10 nucleotides line up with TRBD2. CDR3 length equals 11 residues. V shed 7 bases, J shed 10 bases, and the junction held 1 base outside the gene matches. Germline lookup yields CDR1 MNHEY and CDR2 SVGAGI. In nucleotides, the CDR3 is TGTGCCAGCAATAGCGGGGGGGAGCAGTTCTTC. Its translation is CASNSGGEQFF.

The rearrangement joins TRBV7-9 to TRBJ2-3; the D gene is possibly TRBD2 (5 bases). V dropped 0 bases and J dropped 2 bases, with 6 bases sitting between them. CDR1 is SEHNR, CDR2 FQNEAQ, per germline (reference sequence). The CDR3 length is 14 residues. The DNA for the CDR3 is TGTGCCAGCAGCTTAGCGGGAGCCACAGATACGCAGTATTTT. Residues: CASSLAGATDTQYF.

The chain joins TRBV15 to TRBJ2-3; D might be TRBD2 (5 bases). V lost 4 bases and J 8 bases, leaving 13 bases between the germline ends. This CDR3 region has 13 residues. CDR1 and CDR2 from the germline V gene are LNHNV and YYDKDF (reference sequence). The CDR3 region is CATSISRDGTQYF. The CDR3 nucleotides are TGTGCCACCAGCATCTCGAGGGATGGTACGCAGTATTTT. Complete variable domain (other parts from reference TRBV15 and TRBJ2-3): DAMVIQNPRYQVTQFGKPVTLSCSQTLNHNVMYWYQQKSSQAPKLLFHYYDKDFNNEADTPDNFQSRRPNTSFCFLDIRSPGLGDTAMYLCATSISRDGTQYFGPGTRLTVL.

V usage is TRBV7-2 and J usage is TRBJ2-7; TRBD1 matches 7 bases. Germline assignment: CDR1 SGHTA and CDR2 FQGNSA. CDR3 size: 13 residues. Losses at the gene ends were 4 bases for V and 3 bases for J; bases not matched to a gene: 3. The CDR3 here is CASSSYRGYEQYF. In DNA form, the CDR3 reads TGTGCCAGCAGCTCCTACAGGGGCTACGAGCAGTACTTC.

This chain links TRBV29-1 with TRBJ2-3; a possible D gene is TRBD1 (6 bases). V was clipped by 7 bases and J by 2 bases, with 13 bases between them. CDR1 is SQVTM and CDR2 is ANQGSEA in the germline V gene. This CDR3 contains 13 residues. In DNA form, the CDR3 reads TGCAGCGCCCGGGGACACTACACAGATACGCAGTATTTT. It is translated as CSARGHYTDTQYF.

V is TRBV25-1 and J is TRBJ2-1; D uncertain. This CDR3 is 13 amino acids long. Germline lookup yields CDR1 MGHDK and CDR2 SYGVNS. Between the trimmed V and J ends, which lost 2 bases and 6 bases, there was a span of 8 bases. The CDR3 DNA is TGTGCCAGCAGTGAAGACTGGGTCAATGAGCAGTTCTTC. Amino acids: CASSEDWVNEQFF. Full variable domain (missing parts from reference TRBV25-1 and TRBJ2-1): EADIYQTPRYLVIGTGKKITLECSQTMGHDKMYWYQQDPGMELHLIHYSYGVNSTEKGDLSSESTVSRIRTEHFPLTLESARPSHTSQYLCASSEDWVNEQFFGPGTRLTVL.

The chain has TRBV30 and TRBJ1-1; TRBD1 is a possible D gene (6 bases). Germline V CDR1 and CDR2: GTSNPN, SVGIG (reference sequence). The V end was cut by 8 bases, the J end by 4 bases, with 17 bases between. This CDR3 has 13 amino acids. The CDR3 sequence: CAGRQEVFTEAFF. The CDR3 nucleotides are TGTGCCGGAAGACAGGAGGTATTCACTGAAGCTTTCTTT.

This clone was recorded only once. The chain carries TRBV14 and TRBJ1-1, with D perhaps TRBD1 (6 bases). This CDR3 is 13 amino acids long. Germline values: CDR1 SGHDN, CDR2 FVKESK. V was clipped by 4 bases and J by 6 bases, with 12 bases between them. In nucleotides, the CDR3 is TGTGCCAGCAGCCCCGGACAGACACCTGAAGCTTTCTTT. Translating it yields CASSPGQTPEAFF.

With regard to this clone: The same CDR3 is also encoded by other DNA sequences in this sample. The genes are TRBV2 and TRBJ2-5; maybe TRBD1 (6 bases). This CDR3 comprises 13 residues. Germline assignment: CDR1 SNHLY and CDR2 FYNNEI. Deletions cut 6 bases from V and 0 bases from J, with 8 bases between. This chain's CDR3 is CASSRDNQETQYF. The CDR3 region has the DNA TGTGCCAGCAGCCGGGACAACCAAGAGACCCAGTACTTC.

This rearrangement joins TRBV2 to TRBJ1-1; D possibly corresponds to TRBD1 (5 bases). The CDR3 spans 16 residues. The germline CDR1 and CDR2 sequences are SNHLY and FYNNEI. Deletions cut 1 base from V and 3 bases from J, with 15 bases between. For the CDR3, the DNA is TGTGCCAGCAGTGAAGTCAGGGTCCCTGCTCACACTGAAGCTTTCTTT. This translates into CASSEVRVPAHTEAFF.

The chain carries TRBV5-3 and TRBJ1-2; D perhaps matches TRBD1 (6 bases). TRBV5-3 is an ORF for which the function is uncertain. The germline V and J ends were trimmed by 4 bases and 3 bases, with 19 bases remaining between them. The CDR3 consists of 16 residues. The chain's CDR3 is CARSHRSSGDDYGYTF. The CDR3 nucleotides read TGTGCCAGAAGCCATAGATCTTCAGGGGACGACTATGGCTACACCTTC.

The chain is built from TRBV5-1 and TRBJ1-1, with D possibly TRBD1 on 5 matching bases. This CDR3 has 17 residues. V shed 0 bases and J shed 0 bases, with 15 bases lying between them. Germline-derived CDR1 and CDR2 are SGHRS and YFSETQ. The DNA for the CDR3 is TGCGCCAGCAGCTTGGGAGGACAAAGAATATTGAACACTGAAGCTTTCTTT. Its translation is CASSLGGQRILNTEAFF.

The chain couples TRBV7-8 to TRBJ1-1; 7 nucleotides match TRBD1. After removal of 5 bases from V and 4 bases from J, the junction contained 10 bases not matched to a gene. The germline gives CDR1 SGHVS, CDR2 FQNEAQ. The CDR3 is 15 amino acids. The chain's CDR3 is CASSGRQGRGTEAFF. The CDR3 nucleotides are TGTGCCAGCAGCGGACGACAGGGTAGGGGCACTGAAGCTTTCTTT.

The chain uses TRBV5-1 and TRBJ1-2; D is ambiguous. This CDR3 has 13 amino acids. V was clipped by 2 bases and J by 2 bases, with 7 bases between them. CDR1 is SGHRS, CDR2 YFSETQ, per germline. The CDR3 DNA reads TGCGCCAGCAGCTTAGGCAGGAACTATGGCTACACCTTC. This gives the protein CASSLGRNYGYTF.

This chain uses TRBV18 with TRBJ1-5, with TRBD1 matching 9 bases. The V and J ends lost 2 bases and 1 base, in that order; junction bases with no gene match: 3. CDR3 length: 16 residues. Germline CDR1 KGHSH, CDR2 LQKENI. The CDR3 nucleotides read TGTGCCAGCTCACCATTGGGACAGGGCAGCAATCAGCCCCAGCATTTT. Translated: CASSPLGQGSNQPQHF. Supplemented by reference TRBV18 and TRBJ1-5, the full variable domain reads NAGVMQNPRHLVRRRGQEARLRCSPMKGHSHVYWYRQLPEEGLKFMVYLQKENIIDESGMPKERFSAEFPKEGPSILRIQQVVRGDSAAYFCASSPLGQGSNQPQHFGDGTRLSIL.

The J gene is TRBJ2-7, the V gene TRBV28; no clear D gene. The V end lost 2 bases, the J end lost 4 bases, and 6 bases lay between the germline ends. CDR3 length: 12 amino acids. CDR1 is MDHEN and CDR2 is SYDVKM in the germline V gene. CDR3 sequence: CASSLDGYEQYF. For the CDR3, the DNA is TGTGCCAGCAGTTTAGACGGGTACGAGCAGTACTTC.

The V gene is TRBV11-2, the J gene TRBJ2-2; 7 positions match TRBD2. Losses at the gene ends were 6 bases for V and 6 bases for J; bases not matched to a gene: 10. Germline V lookup: CDR1 SGHAT, CDR2 FQNNGV. The CDR3 is 15 residues long. For the CDR3, the DNA is TGTGCCAGCAGTTACGGGACTATAACGCCCGGGGAGCTGTTTTTT. Its translation: CASSYGTITPGELFF.

This chain links TRBV7-2 with TRBJ2-3; tentative D call: TRBD1 (5 bases). From germline, CDR1 is SGHTA and CDR2 FQGNSA. The CDR3 has 14 residues. The V gene lost 3 bases and the J gene lost 0 bases, with 7 bases spanning the gap. Written as DNA, the CDR3 is TGTGCCAGCAGCTTTGACAGTAGCACAGATACGCAGTATTTT. It yields the protein CASSFDSSTDTQYF.

The chain has TRBV12-5 and TRBJ2-5; 11 nucleotides line up with TRBD2. V shed 2 bases, J shed 9 bases, and the junction held 14 bases outside the gene matches. The CDR3 is made up of 17 amino acids. The germline CDR1 and CDR2 sequences are LGHNT and FRNRAP. CDR3 nucleotide sequence: TGTGCTAGTGGTTTGAATCTAGCGGGAGGCCCCGTCGCGGCCCAGTACTTC. It is translated as CASGLNLAGGPVAAQYF.

The genes are TRBV29-1 and TRBJ1-2; a weak D match, TRBD1 (6 bases). Germline loops: CDR1 SQVTM, CDR2 ANQGSEA. The CDR3 runs to 13 residues. Trimming left V 3 bases short and J 1 base short, with 9 bases between. The CDR3 DNA follows: TGCAGCGTTGAGGACAGAGTTAACTATGGCTACACCTTC. Translating gives CSVEDRVNYGYTF.

V gene TRBV29-1 combines with J gene TRBJ2-1; 8 nucleotides agree with TRBD1. V lost 3 bases and J lost 8; bases outside the gene matches: 18. The V gene's germline CDR1 is SQVTM and CDR2 ANQGSEA. This CDR3 is 17 amino acids long. CDR3 nucleotides: TGCAGCGTTGAGGTCCTAACTCGTCAGGGGGCCAGCTATGAGCAGTTCTTC. It specifies CSVEVLTRQGASYEQFF.

This CDR3 is CASQGLAGDREQYF. The DNA of the CDR3 is TGTGCCAGTCAGGGACTAGCGGGAGATCGGGAGCAGTACTTC. The chain couples TRBV2 to TRBJ2-7; 14 bases are a match to TRBD2. The CDR3 is made up of 14 amino acids. Trimming took 9 bases from V and 7 from J; bases not matched to a gene: 8. Germline CDR1 SNHLY, CDR2 FYNNEI.